Following are 3 T cell receptor beta chains from one sample sequenced in a study of OX40 agonist ivuxolimab in advanced cancers. Some clones are missing from TCRdb's copy, which holds only in-frame ones; the method was immunoSEQ multiplex PCR. The sample lists some 68,000 clones, around nine tenths occurring once. The material was CD4+ or CD8+ T cells sorted from blood, obtained in a trial of the OX40 agonist ivuxolimab. These receptors all stem from an adult with an advanced solid tumor such as melanoma, head and neck, liver or kidney cancer.

This chain uses TRBV27 with TRBJ1-1, with a possible D match to TRBD1 (5 bases). The CDR3 has 15 residues. V was trimmed by 6 bases and J by 1 base, leaving 15 bases between them. Germline assignment: CDR1 MNHEY and CDR2 SMNVEV (reference sequence). As DNA, the CDR3 is TGTGCCAGCAGACGAAGGGCGGGGGGGAACACTGAAGCTTTCTTT. Residues: CASRRRAGGNTEAFF.

CDR3 bases: TGTGCCAGCTCACTGGAGACGCTGGGCTATGGCTACACCTTC. The encoded protein is CASSLETLGYGYTF. V is TRBV18 and J is TRBJ1-2; D is ambiguous. In germline, CDR1 is KGHSH, CDR2 LQKENI. The CDR3 loop spans 14 amino acids. Trimming pared 4 bases from V and 4 bases from J, leaving 13 bases between.

The chain employs TRBV6-6 and TRBJ1-5; D uncertain. Trimming shortened V by 6 bases and J by 0 bases, and 6 bases separated the two germline ends. Germline-derived CDR1 and CDR2 are MNHNY and SVGAGI (reference sequence). CDR3 size: 13 residues. DNA of the CDR3: TGTGCCAGCAGAGATTTTAGCAATCAGCCCCAGCATTTT. It translates to CASRDFSNQPQHF.